Below, 7 T cell receptor beta chains from the same sample are listed, as sequenced in a study of cytomegalovirus exposure and HLA in healthy donors listed by TCRdb under 2017. Library creation used the immunoSEQ multiplex PCR assay. The table was pulled from immuneACCESS by TCRdb, which kept in-frame rearrangements only. Such tables lose some clones; where checked, under half of the loss comes from unresolved V genes, and the rest has no known cause. Recorded for this sample are 150,000 to 200,000 clones; roughly 86% of them occurred a single time. Of the sample, 1.4% to 1.5% falls within the top ten clones. Sequencing was performed on PBMCs. These receptor sequences come from a young woman in good health and CMV-seronegative.

This chain connects TRBV10-3 to TRBJ2-1; TRBD2 aligns across 10 bases. Losses at the gene ends were 6 bases for V and 4 bases for J; bases not matched to a gene: 12. This CDR3 contains 17 residues. Per the germline V gene, CDR1 is ENHRY and CDR2 is SYGVKD. The chain's CDR3 is CAISPVTSGNPYNEQFF. CDR3 DNA sequence: TGTGCCATCAGCCCCGTTACTAGCGGGAACCCTTACAATGAGCAGTTCTTC.

The V call is TRBV27, the J call TRBJ1-5, with D perhaps TRBD1 (6 bases). The CDR3 loop spans 17 amino acids. From germline, CDR1 is MNHEY and CDR2 SMNVEV (reference sequence). Trimming removed 3 bases at V and 6 bases at J, with 21 bases between. Here the CDR3 reads CASSFVIQGQQGQPQHF. The CDR3 DNA reads as TGTGCCAGCAGTTTTGTAATTCAGGGGCAACAGGGTCAGCCCCAGCATTTT.

The rearrangement links TRBV30 to TRBJ2-7, with a possible D match to TRBD1 (5 bases). The germline gives CDR1 GTSNPN, CDR2 SVGIG (reference sequence). The V end was cut by 4 bases, the J end by 5 bases, with 12 bases between. This CDR3 has 12 residues. The CDR3: CAWNNRLHEQYF. The CDR3 region has the DNA TGTGCCTGGAACAACAGGCTACACGAGCAGTACTTC.

The chain couples TRBV7-9 to TRBJ2-7; TRBD2 matches 10 bases. Germline CDR1 reads SEHNR; CDR2 reads FQNEAQ (reference sequence). V dropped 5 bases and J dropped 4; count of bases not matched to a gene: 14. The CDR3 length is 17 residues. CDR3 residues: CASSPSRSGGAVYEQYF. The CDR3 coding sequence is TGTGCCAGCAGCCCCTCCAGAAGCGGGGGGGCCGTATACGAGCAGTACTTC.

The V gene is TRBV11-3, the J gene TRBJ1-1, with D maybe TRBD1 (5 bases). Per germline, CDR1 SGHNT and CDR2 YENEEA. CDR3 length: 14 amino acids. Trimming pared 1 base from V and 6 bases from J, leaving 12 bases between. The CDR3 DNA sequence: TGTGCCAGCAGCTTAGGATGGGGGAGGCCTGAAGCTTTCTTT. Translating gives CASSLGWGRPEAFF.

Here the CDR3 DNA reads TGTGCCAGTAGTTGGGGGCAGGGGAGCAATCAGCCCCAGCATTTT. It yields the protein CASSWGQGSNQPQHF. This chain links TRBV19 with TRBJ1-5; D is perhaps TRBD1 (6 bases). The CDR3 totals 15 residues. Trimming shortened V by 5 bases and J by 1 base, and 12 bases separated the two germline ends. Germline V gene data show CDR1 as LNHDA and CDR2 as SQIVND (reference sequence).

CDR3 coding DNA: TGTGCCAGTAGTCTCGGACAGGGTCTCAACTATGGCTACACCTTC. Translating gives CASSLGQGLNYGYTF. V gene TRBV19 combines with J gene TRBJ1-2, with 8 bases identical to TRBD1. CDR3 length equals 15 residues. Germline-derived CDR1 and CDR2 are LNHDA and SQIVND (reference sequence). The trim removed 5 bases at V and 2 bases at J, leaving 7 bases unmatched.